This T cell receptor (beta chain) was sequenced during a study of early T cells in non-severe SARS-CoV-2 infection. Study-level information: Chains were unpaired, as sequencing was done on bulk RNA from unsorted whole blood.

Unique molecular identifier tags were affixed to discrete cDNA molecules. TCRdb reprocessed the 5' RACE reads with MiXCR, giving one entry per CDR3 protein. The profile covers fewer than 70,000 distinct CDR3 sequences, with around an eighth appearing a single time and 2.9% taken by the ten largest. This clonotype was observed a handful of times. No antigen is known for it. The study, taken as a whole, reports: Sequences matched to VDJdb favored anti-spike CD8 responses, while private and CD4 specificities were missed.

Sequencing input: whole blood. The sequence was collected from an adult who was a healthcare worker with PCR-confirmed SARS-CoV-2 infection or an uninfected control (not recorded which).

The CDR3 spells CATLGGSRNEQFF. The CDR3 DNA reads as TGTGCCACCCTCGGGGGTTCGCGGAATGAGCAGTTCTTC. The rearrangement links TRBV15 to TRBJ2-1, with a possible D match to TRBD2 (6 bases). Germline V lookup: CDR1 LNHNV, CDR2 YYDKDF (reference sequence). This CDR3 has 13 amino acids. Trimming pared 8 bases from V and 7 bases from J, leaving 15 bases between.